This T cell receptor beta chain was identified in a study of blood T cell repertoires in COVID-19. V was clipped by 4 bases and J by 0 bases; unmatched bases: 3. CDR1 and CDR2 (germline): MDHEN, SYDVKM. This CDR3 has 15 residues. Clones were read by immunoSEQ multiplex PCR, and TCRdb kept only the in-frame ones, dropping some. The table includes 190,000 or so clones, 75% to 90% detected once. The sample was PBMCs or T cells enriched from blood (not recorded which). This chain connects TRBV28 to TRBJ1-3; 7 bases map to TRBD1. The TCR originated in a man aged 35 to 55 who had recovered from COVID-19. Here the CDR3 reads CASSSTGISGNTIYF. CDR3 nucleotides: TGTGCCAGCAGTTCGACAGGGATCTCTGGAAACACCATATATTTT.